This T cell receptor beta chain comes out of a study of response to subunit inactivated influenza vaccine. MiXCR was run by TCRdb on the RT-PCR reads, yielding one entry per CDR3 protein. In the table there are under 950,000 distinct CDR3 sequences, about 20% of which are singletons. Whole-study findings and limits: Researchers suggested that each seasonal influenza vaccination recruits few new T cells.

CDR1 DFQATT and CDR2 SNEGSKA come from the germline V gene (reference sequence). The CDR3 is 15 residues long. The V segment lost 3 bases and the J segment 6 bases; nucleotides outside the gene matches: 11. The table lists this clonotype with a few counts. Antigen specificity is unknown. The starting material was PBMCs from blood, obtained about 5 days after vaccination. This receptor was identified in a man between 50 and 59 years old who received an inactivated influenza vaccine. The rearrangement joins TRBV20-1 to TRBJ2-1; 7 nucleotides line up with TRBD2. The CDR3 protein is CSARDVGGRLNEQFF. In DNA, the CDR3 is TGCAGTGCTAGGGACGTGGGGGGGAGGCTCAATGAGCAGTTCTTC.